The present T cell receptor (beta chain) was sequenced within a study of blood T cell repertoires in COVID-19 (dated by TCRdb to 2018 to 2021). A note on the overall study: Samples from collaborators originated in the United States, Italy and Spain and spanned both the acute and convalescent phases of COVID-19. The prospective study material was composed of cDNA or gDNA derived from T cells, B-cell-depleted T cells, or PBMCs. Subjects who had been exposed to COVID-19, were actively infected with it, or had recovered from it provided the deeply sampled blood TCRbeta repertoires that made up the dataset. The repertoires were released in a freely available public database intended as a resource for research on the immune response to SARS-CoV-2. The samples were drawn from two sources: the first 160 participants of the ongoing ImmuneRACE study, and 1,254 subjects contributed by 6 global collaborators. Nearly every sample came with metadata listing a de-identified subject ID, COVID-19 status, age in years and sex. Where available, HLA class I and class II types were obtained from metadata supplied by the sample provider rather than from assay-based typing.

Spanning cysteine to phenylalanine, the CDR3 consists of 12 amino acids. The only DNA kept is the CDR3, 36 bases in frame from the first base. Deletion took 7 bases off V and 8 bases off J, with a span of 9 bases between the germline ends. CDR1 and CDR2 were assigned from the germline V gene (reference sequence) as LGHDT and YNNKEL. Collaborating institutions collected whole blood in K2EDTA tubes following their own protocols. Collaborator samples were shipped for TCRbeta analysis as frozen whole blood, isolated PBMCs, or DNA extracted from either sample type. TCRbeta CDR3 regions were amplified from genomic DNA using the immunoSEQ Assay, a bias-controlled multiplex PCR. The original pipeline was this. The number of nucleated cells in each sample was estimated by amplification of reference gene primers within the assay. Sequence reads were collapsed and filtered to measure the absolute abundance of every unique TCRbeta CDR3 rearrangement. For each sample, productive Simpson clonality was calculated as the square root of Simpson's diversity index across productive rearrangements. What TCRdb holds here is the immuneACCESS table cut down to in-frame rearrangements. Part of the clones is not present; checked against another copy, under half of the missing clones reflect an unresolved V gene, and the others are unexplained. V and J calls and clone size follow that table, whereas D and trimming were derived from the DNA. This sample comprises under 250,000 clones, less than 85% of them detected only once. The ten largest clones capture around 3.5% of the sample.

In regard to this clone: Its antigen specificity is not known. Per-base quality was not reported, and no clone a single base away is much larger than it.

The investigation overall reported the following: The amount of clinical and demographic metadata varied by source and participant and was provided uncurated.

Recombination linked TRBV3-1 (or the pseudogene TRBV3-2) to TRBJ1-6, and the D gene may be TRBD1, 6 bases matching. The sample was peripheral blood. The source is a woman older than 75 with acute or convalescent COVID-19. The CDR3 region: CASKGGDSPLHF. The DNA sequence is as follows: TGTGCCAGCAAGGGGGGGGATTCACCCCTCCACTTT.